This TCR beta chain was recorded in a study of blood T cell repertoires in COVID-19. This clone came up once. In the original workflow: Cell counts per sample came from amplifying reference gene primers. The method was immunoSEQ multiplex PCR; TCRdb's version includes in-frame clones alone and lacks a portion of them. The DNA gave D and trimming, while V, J and clone size come from that table. The repertoire has 150,000 to 200,000 clones, 83% of them found once; the top ten carry 1.5%. Between the trimmed V and J ends, which lost 6 bases and 0 bases, there was a span of 12 bases. The V gene's germline CDR1 is MDHEN and CDR2 SYDVKM. The CDR3 has 15 amino acids.

The specimen sequenced was peripheral blood. The TCR comes from a human donor in a cohort sampled during active COVID-19. V usage is TRBV28 and J usage is TRBJ1-5; D is uncertain. CDR3 DNA sequence: TGTGCCAGCAGCCCGACATCATATAGCAATCAGCCCCAGCATTTT. Translated, it gives CASSPTSYSNQPQHF.